The 28 T cell receptor beta chains presented below share a single source sample, sequenced in a study of T cells in women clearing cervical HPV infection. The assay was immunoSEQ multiplex PCR, and TCRdb's table has in-frame clones only and misses some. The specimen's table records more than 20,000 clones. The sample consisted of blood buffy coat. The origin of the receptors is a woman between 18 and 70 years old with a cervical HPV16 infection that either progressed to CIN3+ or cleared (not recorded which).

Worth noting for this clone: The CDR3 end lies 3 residues beyond the end of the read and is filled in from the germline J gene. The V and J genes are TRBV20-1 and TRBJ2-5; D is possibly TRBD2 (6 bases). V dropped 1 base and J dropped 2 bases, with 11 bases sitting between them. The CDR3 has 14 residues. Germline V gene lookup returns CDR1 DFQATT and CDR2 SNEGSKA (reference sequence). Incomplete CDR3 DNA: TGCAGTGCTAGAGGGGGGGACCCACAAGAGACC. It codes for CSARGGDPQET. From start to end, the CDR3 is CSARGGDPQETQYF.

Concerning this clone: Read sequence stops 3 residues before the CDR3 end, and the germline J gene provides the missing end. The chain couples TRBV11-2 to TRBJ2-7; D not certain. The CDR3 is 15 residues long. Germline V gene sequence: CDR1 SGHAT, CDR2 FQNNGV. V was clipped by 0 bases and J by 2 bases, with 11 bases between them. The CDR3 sequence is CASSLDDTLAYEQYF. Incomplete CDR3 DNA: TGTGCCAGCAGCTTAGACGACACGCTCGCCTACGAG.

Remarks on this clone: The CDR3 end is not reached by the read, which stops 3 residues before it; the germline J gene fills it in. V is TRBV19 and J is TRBJ1-2; the D is unclear. This CDR3 is 12 amino acids long. Trimming removed 6 bases at V and 2 bases at J, with 7 bases between. Per germline, CDR1 LNHDA and CDR2 SQIVND (reference sequence). This CDR3 is CASRALNYGYTF. CDR3 bases read: TGTGCCAGTAGAGCTCTGAACTATGGC.

In regard to this clone: Read sequence stops 3 residues before the CDR3 end, and the germline J gene provides the missing end. V gene TRBV19 combines with J gene TRBJ1-1, with unresolved D. V lost 6 bases, J lost 2 bases, and 16 bases lay in between. Germline V gene sequence: CDR1 LNHDA, CDR2 SQIVND (reference sequence). The CDR3 loop spans 15 amino acids. The covered CDR3 bases are TGTGCCAGTAGAACCATAGCCGACCTTAACACTGAA. This codes for CASRTIADLNTE. The entire CDR3 sequence reads CASRTIADLNTEAFF.

A note on this clone: The CDR3 end is not reached by the read, which stops 3 residues before it; the germline J gene fills it in. The rearrangement links TRBV30 to TRBJ1-5, with unresolved D. The germline CDR1 and CDR2 sequences are GTSNPN and SVGIG (reference sequence). The CDR3 spans 17 residues. The covered CDR3 bases are TGTGCCTGGAGTGCTACGACCCACAGTGTCATCACAGATCCC. Encoded protein: CAWSATTHSVITDP. The CDR3 in full is CAWSATTHSVITDPQHF.

On this clone itself: The read ends 3 residues early relative to the CDR3; the germline J gene fills the gap. The V gene is TRBV7-9, the J gene TRBJ2-2, with D perhaps TRBD1 (5 bases). Germline lookup yields CDR1 SEHNR and CDR2 FQNEAQ (reference sequence). Trimming removed 4 bases at V and 6 bases at J, with 15 bases between. This CDR3 is built from 15 residues. CDR3 in amino acids: CASSSGRALAGELFF. The sequenced CDR3 bases are TGTGCCAGCAGCTCGGGCAGGGCTTTAGCCGGGGAG.

In the case of this clone: From the germline J gene comes the end of the CDR3, since the read stops 3 residues before it. This rearrangement joins TRBV6-1 to TRBJ2-3; D might be TRBD2 (6 bases). The CDR3 length is 15 residues. Germline-derived CDR1 and CDR2 are MNHNS and SASEGT. The CDR3 here is CASSGTGTSKETQYF. The DNA read from the CDR3 is TGTGCCAGCAGTGGTACCGGGACTTCTAAAGAGACG.

To note about this clone: The read terminates 3 residues before the CDR3 end, so the remaining end is supplied by the germline J gene. The gene calls are TRBV4-2 and TRBJ1-5; the D is unclear. The V gene's germline CDR1 is LGHNA and CDR2 YNFKEQ. The germline V and J ends were trimmed by 0 bases and 4 bases, with 7 bases remaining between them. There are 14 residues in the CDR3. Here the CDR3 reads CASSQESGNQPQHF. CDR3 bases read: TGTGCCAGCAGCCAAGAATCAGGAAATCAGCCC.

Concerning this clone itself: The read terminates 3 residues ahead of where the CDR3 ends, so the germline J gene completes it. V gene TRBV13 combines with J gene TRBJ1-3, with no clear D. V gave up 4 bases and J gave up 0 bases, with 7 bases separating them. Germline lookup yields CDR1 PRHDT and CDR2 FYEKMQ (reference sequence). The CDR3 is 14 amino acids. CDR3 amino acids: CASSSPGSGNTIYF. The covered CDR3 bases are TGTGCCAGCAGCTCCCCAGGCTCTGGAAACACC.

A note on this clone: The sequence runs out 3 residues before the end of the CDR3; the remainder is reconstructed from the germline J gene. The chain employs TRBV30 and TRBJ2-2; D not resolved. The V gene's germline CDR1 is GTSNPN and CDR2 SVGIG (reference sequence). This CDR3 has 18 residues. The ends were cut back, 0 bases at V and 5 bases at J, with 22 bases in the middle. The covered CDR3 bases are TGTGCCTGGAGTGTACTTGGTGTATCGCCTTCTGGTACCGGGGAG. This sequence encodes CAWSVLGVSPSGTGE. The whole CDR3 region reads CAWSVLGVSPSGTGELFF.

Worth noting for this clone: The CDR3 end falls 3 residues outside the read, so it is completed with the germline J gene. V and J are TRBV27 and TRBJ1-1; a weak D match, TRBD1 (5 bases). This CDR3 region has 12 residues. Germline CDR1 reads MNHEY; CDR2 reads SMNVEV (reference sequence). CDR3 in amino acids: CASRQYQGRAFF. Partial CDR3 DNA: TGTGCCAGCAGACAATACCAGGGCCGA.

On this clone itself: The read stops 3 residues short of the end of the CDR3; the missing end is completed from the germline J gene. The chain has TRBV19 and TRBJ1-1; 9 bases are a match to TRBD1. The CDR3 has 15 residues. The germline V gene has CDR1 LNHDA and CDR2 SQIVND (reference sequence). Partial CDR3 DNA: TGTGCCAGTAGTACTCCCGGGACAGGGTCAAATGAG. It specifies CASSTPGTGSNE. The whole CDR3 sequence reads CASSTPGTGSNEAFF.

A note on this clone: The CDR3 end falls 3 residues outside the read, so it is completed with the germline J gene. The V call is TRBV20-1, the J call TRBJ2-7, with no clear D. Looked up from germline, CDR1 is DFQATT and CDR2 is SNEGSKA (reference sequence). This CDR3 region has 14 residues. Trimming removed 3 bases from V and 3 bases from J, with 15 bases in between. CDR3 bases read: TGCAGTGCTAGTCTATCCGCGGATAACTACGAG. Translating gives CSASLSADNYE. The complete CDR3 protein is CSASLSADNYEQYF.

A note on this clone: With the read ending 3 residues before the CDR3 end, the germline J gene is used to fill in that end. This chain links TRBV28 with TRBJ1-2; tentative D call: TRBD1 (5 bases). Trimming removed 6 bases at V and 2 bases at J, with 13 bases between. This CDR3 is 14 amino acids long. Germline V gene lookup returns CDR1 MDHEN and CDR2 SYDVKM. The CDR3 spells CASRVMGGNYGYTF. CDR3 DNA, as far as it was read: TGTGCCAGCAGGGTGATGGGGGGAAACTATGGC.

As to this clone: The read falls 3 residues short of the CDR3 end, and the missing part is taken from the germline J gene. The chain joins TRBV11-3 to TRBJ1-2; 7 bases map to TRBD1. CDR3 size: 13 residues. V shed 5 bases and J 5 bases; nucleotides not matched to a gene: 5. Germline V gene sequence: CDR1 SGHNT, CDR2 YENEEA. Partial CDR3 DNA: TGTGCCAGCAGCGGGGGACAGAAATATGGC. Amino acid sequence: CASSGGQKYG. The complete CDR3 protein is CASSGGQKYGYTF.

For this clone: The read comes to an end 3 residues before the CDR3 does, leaving the germline J gene to fill in the end. V gene TRBV2 combines with J gene TRBJ1-1; TRBD1 agrees at 7 bases. The ends lost 6 bases at V and 4 bases at J; junction bases unmatched: 8. CDR1 is SNHLY and CDR2 is FYNNEI in the germline V gene. The CDR3 extends over 14 amino acids. The covered CDR3 bases are TGTGCCAGCAGGACAAGGGACAGTGGCACTGAA. Translation: CASRTRDSGTE. The entire CDR3 protein reads CASRTRDSGTEAFF.

As to this clone: The sequenced fragment ends 3 residues before the CDR3 boundary, so the rest is inferred from the germline J gene. The V gene is TRBV5-4, the J gene TRBJ2-7, with 10 bases matching TRBD2. Unmatched junction bases numbered 4, after V lost 0 bases and J lost 4 bases. Germline V gene data show CDR1 as SGHNT and CDR2 as YYREEE (reference sequence). The CDR3 loop spans 15 amino acids. The sequenced part of the CDR3 DNA is TGTGCCAGCAGCTTGGGGACTAGCGGAATTTACGAG. This codes for CASSLGTSGIYE. The whole CDR3 sequence is CASSLGTSGIYEQYF.

A note on this clone: The read is 3 residues too short to cover the CDR3 end, so that end is filled in from the germline J gene. This chain joins TRBV7-8 and TRBJ1-2; TRBD1 agrees at 7 bases. The trim removed 0 bases at V and 4 bases at J, leaving 2 bases unmatched. Germline V CDR1 and CDR2: SGHVS, FQNEAQ. The CDR3 is made up of 14 amino acids. CDR3 amino acids: CASSLAGGPYGYTF. CDR3 DNA (partial): TGTGCCAGCAGCTTAGCAGGGGGCCCCTATGGC.

Points on this clone: Read coverage stops 3 residues before the CDR3 terminus; the germline J gene supplies the remainder. This chain joins TRBV19 and TRBJ1-2; TRBD1 matches 7 bases. The germline V gene encodes CDR1 LNHDA and CDR2 SQIVND (reference sequence). CDR3 length: 17 amino acids. Incomplete CDR3 DNA: TGTGCCAGTAGTACGGGACAGACTAGCGGGGCGGCAGATACC. This encodes CASSTGQTSGAADT. The full CDR3 protein is CASSTGQTSGAADTYTF.

Concerning this clone: Sequencing ends 3 residues short of the CDR3 end; the germline J gene provides the rest. The rearrangement links TRBV5-6 to TRBJ1-2; D is perhaps TRBD1 (6 bases). CDR1 SGHDT and CDR2 YYEEEE come from the germline V gene. V shed 4 bases and J shed 4 bases, with 14 bases lying between them. The CDR3 contains 14 residues. The part of the CDR3 DNA that was read is TGTGCCAGCAGCAAACAACAGGGCATCTATGGC. Translation: CASSKQQGIYG. The CDR3, in full, reads CASSKQQGIYGYTF. The variable domain in full, completed from reference TRBV5-6 and TRBJ1-2, reads DAGVTQSPTHLIKTRGQQVTLRCSPKSGHDTVSWYQQALGQGPQFIFQYYEEEERQRGNFPDRFSGHQFPNYSSELNVNALLLGDSALYLCASSKQQGIYGYTFGSGTRLTVV.

Of note for this clone: The read terminates 3 residues ahead of where the CDR3 ends, so the germline J gene completes it. The chain uses TRBV19 and TRBJ1-2; 11 nucleotides line up with TRBD1. This CDR3 region has 15 residues. Germline CDR1 is LNHDA and CDR2 is SQIVND (reference sequence). With V trimmed by 5 bases and J by 4 bases, 6 bases remained unmatched. The part of the CDR3 DNA that was read is TGTGCCAGTAGTCTTGGGACAGGGGGTGGCTATGGC. Its translation: CASSLGTGGGYG. The whole CDR3 reads CASSLGTGGGYGYTF.

Turning to this clone: The junction departs from germline at one end; a sequencing error may be responsible. The CDR3 end falls 3 residues outside the read, so it is completed with the germline J gene. The V gene is TRBV7-9, the J gene TRBJ1-5; 8 bases are shared with TRBD1. The germline CDR1 and CDR2 sequences are SEHNR and FQNEAQ (reference sequence). The CDR3 has 15 residues. Incomplete CDR3 DNA: TGTGCCAGCAGCCTAGCAGGGGGCGGCAATCAGCCC. Translation gives CASSLAGGGNQP. The whole CDR3 reads CASSLAGGGNQPQHF.

A note on this clone: The DNA ends 3 residues before the CDR3 does, and the rest of the CDR3 is filled in from the germline J gene. The V and J genes are TRBV28 and TRBJ2-5, with D unresolved. Trimming shortened V by 3 bases and J by 5 bases, and 10 bases separated the two germline ends. CDR3 length: 13 residues. From germline, CDR1 is MDHEN and CDR2 SYDVKM. The part of the CDR3 DNA that was read is TGTGCCAGCAGTTTTTTTAATCGGGAGACC. It yields the protein CASSFFNRET. The full CDR3 protein reads CASSFFNRETQYF. The entire variable domain, with the rest obtained from reference TRBV28 and TRBJ2-5, is as follows: DVKVTQSSRYLVKRTGEKVFLECVQDMDHENMFWYRQDPGLGLRLIYFSYDVKMKEKGDIPEGYSVSREKKERFSLILESASTNQTSMYLCASSFFNRETQYFGPGTRLLVL.

As to this clone: The read ends 3 residues before the CDR3 terminus; that terminus is restored from the germline J gene. This chain links TRBV5-4 with TRBJ2-7; D is possibly TRBD2 (6 bases). Per the germline V gene, CDR1 is SGHNT and CDR2 is YYREEE (reference sequence). The CDR3 totals 12 residues. V was cut by 7 bases and J by 3 bases, with 11 bases left in between. The sequenced CDR3 bases are TGTGCCAGCGGGACTCAAAACTACGAG. Translating gives CASGTQNYE. The whole CDR3 protein is CASGTQNYEQYF.

As concerns this clone: Read data end 3 residues before the CDR3 end; the end is taken from the germline J gene. The V gene is TRBV20-1, the J gene TRBJ2-5; 10 nucleotides align to TRBD2. V lost 0 bases to trimming and J lost 2 bases; unmatched junction nucleotides: 12. This CDR3 has 18 residues. CDR1 and CDR2 (germline): DFQATT, SNEGSKA (reference sequence). The CDR3 sequence: CSARDRQLAGWDQETQYF. The covered CDR3 bases are TGCAGTGCTAGAGACCGACAACTAGCGGGATGGGATCAAGAGACC.

Note on this clone: Read coverage stops 3 residues before the CDR3 terminus; the germline J gene supplies the remainder. This chain connects TRBV20-1 to TRBJ2-7; 10 bases align to TRBD1. Germline CDR1 and CDR2: DFQATT and SNEGSKA (reference sequence). Trimming removed 4 bases from V and 4 bases from J; junction bases left unmatched: 10. The CDR3 is 15 residues long. CDR3 in amino acids: CSAKKRTGGLYEQYF. Incomplete CDR3 DNA: TGCAGTGCTAAAAAAAGGACAGGGGGACTATACGAG.

As to this clone: The sequence runs out 3 residues before the end of the CDR3; the remainder is reconstructed from the germline J gene. The chain joins TRBV7-9 to TRBJ1-2, with TRBD1 as a possible D gene (5 bases). Per the germline V gene, CDR1 is SEHNR and CDR2 is FQNEAQ (reference sequence). The CDR3 spans 15 residues. The CDR3 here is CASSLVRGTKNIYTF. The part of the CDR3 DNA that was read is TGTGCCAGCAGCTTAGTTAGGGGAACCAAAAACATC.

Concerning this clone itself: From the germline J gene comes the end of the CDR3, since the read stops 3 residues before it. The V call is TRBV5-4, the J call TRBJ2-2; 12 bases match TRBD2. The trim removed 4 bases at V and 5 bases at J, leaving 3 bases unmatched. Germline CDR1 SGHNT, CDR2 YYREEE (reference sequence). The CDR3 covers 15 residues. The CDR3 loop is CASSNLAGGTGELFF. The CDR3 bases that were read are TGTGCCAGCAGCAACCTAGCGGGGGGGACCGGGGAG.